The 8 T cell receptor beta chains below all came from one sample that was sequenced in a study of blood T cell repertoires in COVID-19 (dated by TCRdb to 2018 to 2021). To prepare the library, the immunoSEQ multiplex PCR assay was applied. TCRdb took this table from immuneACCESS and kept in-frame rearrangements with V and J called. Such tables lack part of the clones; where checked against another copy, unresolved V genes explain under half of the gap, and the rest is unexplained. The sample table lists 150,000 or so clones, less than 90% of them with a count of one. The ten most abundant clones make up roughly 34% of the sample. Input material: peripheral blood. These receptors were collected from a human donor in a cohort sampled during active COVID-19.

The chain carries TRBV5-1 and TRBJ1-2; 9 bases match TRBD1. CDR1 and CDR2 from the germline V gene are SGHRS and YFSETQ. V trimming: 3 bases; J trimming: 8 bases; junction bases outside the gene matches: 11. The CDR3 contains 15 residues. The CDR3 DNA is TGCGCCAGCAGCTATCGGGACAGGGCCTTGGGCGGCTACACCTTC. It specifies CASSYRDRALGGYTF.

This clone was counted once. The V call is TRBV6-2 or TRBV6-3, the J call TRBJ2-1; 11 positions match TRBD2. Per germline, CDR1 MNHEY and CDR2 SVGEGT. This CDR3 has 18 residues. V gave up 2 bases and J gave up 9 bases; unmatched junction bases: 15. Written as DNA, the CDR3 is TGTGCCAGCAGTTACCCCCCATTTAGCGGGGGGGCCGCCGGTGAGCAGTTCTTC. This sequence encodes CASSYPPFSGGAAGEQFF.

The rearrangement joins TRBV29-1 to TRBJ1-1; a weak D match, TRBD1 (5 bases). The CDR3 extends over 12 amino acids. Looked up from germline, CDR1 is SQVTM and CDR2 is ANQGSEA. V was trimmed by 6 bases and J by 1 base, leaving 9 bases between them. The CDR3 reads CSVGRGNTEAFF. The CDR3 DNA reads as TGCAGCGTGGGGAGGGGGAACACTGAAGCTTTCTTT.

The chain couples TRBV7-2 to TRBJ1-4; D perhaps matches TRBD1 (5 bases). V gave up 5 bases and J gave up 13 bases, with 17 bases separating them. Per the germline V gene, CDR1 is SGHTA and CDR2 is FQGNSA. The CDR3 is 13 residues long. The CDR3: CASSLGAQGGLFF. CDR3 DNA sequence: TGTGCCAGCAGCCTAGGGGCCCAGGGAGGACTGTTTTTT.

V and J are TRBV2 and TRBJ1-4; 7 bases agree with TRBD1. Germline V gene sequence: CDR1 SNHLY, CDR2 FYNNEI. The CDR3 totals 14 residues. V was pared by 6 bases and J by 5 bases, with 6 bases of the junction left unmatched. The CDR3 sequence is CASSVDRANEKLFF. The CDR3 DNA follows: TGTGCCAGCAGCGTTGACAGGGCGAATGAAAAACTGTTTTTT.

In nucleotides, the CDR3 is TGTGCCAGCAGCTTCACCCCCCGGGACAGCGCTTCATGGTACACCTTC. Its translation: CASSFTPRDSASWYTF. The genes are TRBV5-4 and TRBJ1-2; 7 bases are shared with TRBD1. CDR1 and CDR2 from the germline V gene are SGHNT and YYREEE (reference sequence). The CDR3 is made up of 16 amino acids. The V gene end was trimmed by 2 bases and the J gene end by 11 bases; junction bases not matched to a gene: 18.

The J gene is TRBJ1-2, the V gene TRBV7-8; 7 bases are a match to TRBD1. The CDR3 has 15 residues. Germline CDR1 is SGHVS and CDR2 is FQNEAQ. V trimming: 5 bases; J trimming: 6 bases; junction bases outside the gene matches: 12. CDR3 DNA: TGTGCCAGCAGCAAGCGGTCGGGCAGGGGGGATGGCTACACCTTC. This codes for CASSKRSGRGDGYTF.

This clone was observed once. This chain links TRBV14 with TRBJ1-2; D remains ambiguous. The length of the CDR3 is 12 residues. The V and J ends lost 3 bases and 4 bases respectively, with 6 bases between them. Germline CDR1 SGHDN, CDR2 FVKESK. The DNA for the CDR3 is TGTGCCAGCAGCCAGGCAGGCTATGGCTACACCTTC. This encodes CASSQAGYGYTF.